The 18 T cell receptor beta chains given below trace back to one sample, sequenced in a study of CXCR3-negative and CXCR3-positive naive CD8 T cells. Libraries of TRB cDNA were made by 5' RACE and carried UMIs. TCRdb reprocessed the 5' RACE reads and keeps a single row for each CDR3 protein, giving no DNA. This sample's table reports over 80,000 distinct CDR3 sequences. The sequencing sample was made of naive CXCR3- CD8+ T cells from blood. Subset in this sample: CD45RO-CCR7+CD27+CD95- naive CD8+ T cells lacking CXCR3 (TNR3-). The receptors here all came from a human donor in good health. Some clones in this sample may be carry-over from other donors' samples.

This chain links TRBV7-9 with TRBJ2-5; with no DNA, the TCRdb D assignment of TRBD1 cannot be verified. Germline CDR1 is SEHNR and CDR2 is FQNEAQ (reference sequence). The CDR3 is made up of 14 amino acids. This CDR3 is CASSAPGAPETQYF.

The chain couples TRBV7-3 to TRBJ2-3; TCRdb calls TRBD2, which cannot be checked without DNA. The CDR3 has 17 residues. The germline gives CDR1 SGHTA, CDR2 FQGTGA. CDR3 in amino acids: CASSLTGLAGVADTQYF.

V gene TRBV7-6 combines with J gene TRBJ2-1; TCRdb proposes TRBD1, but this gene call is untestable without DNA. CDR1 and CDR2 from the germline V gene are SGHVS and FNYEAQ. The CDR3 is 16 amino acids. This chain's CDR3 is CASSRVPGGVDDEQFF.

The gene calls are TRBV12-3 or TRBV12-4 and TRBJ2-5. CDR3 length equals 13 residues. The CDR3 reads CASSLWLRETQYF.

The gene calls are TRBV28 and TRBJ1-4; TCRdb calls TRBD1, which cannot be checked without DNA. CDR3 size: 13 residues. Per germline, CDR1 MDHEN and CDR2 SYDVKM. CDR3: CASSVTGNEKLFF. Using reference TRBV28 and TRBJ1-4 for the parts outside the CDR3, the full variable domain is DVKVTQSSRYLVKRTGEKVFLECVQDMDHENMFWYRQDPGLGLRLIYFSYDVKMKEKGDIPEGYSVSREKKERFSLILESASTNQTSMYLCASSVTGNEKLFFGSGTQLSVL.

This CDR3 reads CASSLSRGTEAFF. This rearrangement joins TRBV7-9 to TRBJ1-1; TCRdb reports TRBD1, a call that lacks DNA to check it against. The length of the CDR3 is 13 residues. The germline V gene has CDR1 SEHNR and CDR2 FQNEAQ (reference sequence).

The rearrangement uses TRBV11-1 and TRBJ2-7; absent DNA, TCRdb's TRBD2 call cannot be checked. The CDR3 runs 16 residues. Germline lookup yields CDR1 SGHAT and CDR2 FQDESV (reference sequence). The chain's CDR3 is CASSPEGNGMPPEQYF.

This chain joins TRBV11-3 and TRBJ2-1; TCRdb calls TRBD1, which cannot be checked without DNA. The germline CDR1 and CDR2 sequences are SGHNT and YENEEA. The CDR3 totals 16 residues. The CDR3 is CASSEWGGNSYNEQFF.

The chain uses TRBV7-9 and TRBJ2-7; TCRdb indicates TRBD1, and absent DNA this call remains unverified. The germline CDR1 and CDR2 sequences are SEHNR and FQNEAQ (reference sequence). This CDR3 region has 14 residues. CDR3 loop: CASSLRQGVYEQYF.

The chain uses TRBV7-3 and TRBJ1-2. The CDR3 totals 12 residues. Germline V gives CDR1 SGHTA, CDR2 FQGTGA. This chain's CDR3 is CASSNGNYGYTF. Variable domain in full (rest from reference TRBV7-3 and TRBJ1-2): GAGVSQTPSNKVTEKGKYVELRCDPISGHTALYWYRQSLGQGPEFLIYFQGTGAADDSGLPNDRFFAVRPEGSVSTLKIQRTERGDSAVYLCASSNGNYGYTFGSGTRLTVV.

The genes are TRBV12-3 or TRBV12-4 and TRBJ2-7; without DNA, the TCRdb call of TRBD1 cannot be checked. CDR3 length: 13 residues. The CDR3 here is CASSLNRFYEQYF.

The rearrangement joins TRBV29-1 to TRBJ2-1; TCRdb lists TRBD2, though no DNA is available to test this call. Germline V CDR1 and CDR2: SQVTM, ANQGSEA. CDR3 length: 12 amino acids. This CDR3 reads CSAAGSYNEQFF.

This chain joins TRBV10-3 and TRBJ2-5; with no DNA, the TCRdb D assignment of TRBD1 cannot be verified. The CDR3 runs 13 residues. Germline V gives CDR1 ENHRY, CDR2 SYGVKD. The CDR3 spells CAIRGTGEETQYF.

The chain has TRBV13 and TRBJ2-5; as DNA is missing, the TRBD2 call by TCRdb cannot be tested. Germline loops: CDR1 PRHDT, CDR2 FYEKMQ (reference sequence). The CDR3 is made up of 14 amino acids. CDR3 region: CASSTASGQETQYF. The full variable domain, completed using reference TRBV13 and TRBJ2-5, is AAGVIQSPRHLIKEKRETATLKCYPIPRHDTVYWYQQGPGQDPQFLISFYEKMQSDKGSIPDRFSAQQFSDYHSELNMSSLELGDSALYFCASSTASGQETQYFGPGTRLLVL.

The chain employs TRBV11-2 and TRBJ2-2; TCRdb's assignment of TRBD1 cannot be checked, as there is no DNA. Germline CDR1 SGHAT, CDR2 FQNNGV. The CDR3 runs 14 residues. The CDR3 sequence is CASSLDGGFGELFF.

The chain links TRBV7-8 to TRBJ2-5; TCRdb selects TRBD1, and the lack of DNA leaves this call unchecked. This CDR3 is built from 14 residues. Germline loops: CDR1 SGHVS, CDR2 FQNEAQ. The CDR3 loop reads CASEGTGGWETQYF.

The V call is TRBV28, the J call TRBJ2-7; TCRdb's D gene call, TRBD1, goes unchecked for lack of DNA. CDR3 length: 15 residues. Germline V gene sequence: CDR1 MDHEN, CDR2 SYDVKM. The CDR3 here is CASSFPGTGAYEQYF.

The CDR3 is CSVAPDSYNEQFF. V gene TRBV29-1 combines with J gene TRBJ2-1. This CDR3 is built from 13 residues. Germline assignment: CDR1 SQVTM and CDR2 ANQGSEA.